This TCR beta chain is from a study of CD8 T cells in Susac syndrome. It was with random hexamers that roughly 0.5 to 1 ug RNA was reverse transcribed. From the immunoSEQ multiplex PCR reads, TCRdb called clonotypes with MiXCR, one entry per CDR3 protein. The data show about 150,000 distinct CDR3 sequences, roughly 95% seen once. Sequenced material: CD4+ T cells from PBMCs. This sequence was found in a human donor with Susac syndrome.

In DNA, the CDR3 is TGCAGCGTTGAATCCCAAGACGGGCCGAGCTCCTACGAGCAGTACTTC. It yields the protein CSVESQDGPSSYEQYF. The chain is built from TRBV29-1 and TRBJ2-7, with D uncertain. Between the trimmed V and J ends, which lost 2 bases and 0 bases, there was a span of 17 bases. The CDR3 has 16 residues. The V gene's germline CDR1 is SQVTM and CDR2 ANQGSEA.